This T cell receptor (beta chain) was captured in a study of cytomegalovirus exposure and HLA in healthy donors (dated by TCRdb to 2015 to 2018). Notes on the research overall: In an earlier analysis of 587 of the donors, 276 Gb of sequence data and some 100 million unique TCR beta sequences from 150 million to 200 million T cells were reported. Around 300 gigabases of sequencing data and tens of millions of unique TCR sequences were included in an early release covering 550 to 800 HLA-typed donors. Among the roughly 390 genotyped donors, around 81% belonged to the genetic ancestry cluster associated with self-reported Caucasian donors. The study aimed to test whether signatures of past pathogen exposure could be identified by cataloging public T cell receptors. The study used immunosequencing to profile the T cell repertoires of hundreds of subjects and linked those repertoires to cytomegalovirus serostatus. A separate validation cohort of roughly 130 different subjects was used in addition to the roughly 670-subject first cohort. To predict cytomegalovirus infection status, the study combined high-throughput TCR immunosequencing, statistical association of individual TCRs with disease status, and machine learning. To study patterns of TCR occurrence, a later analysis re-analyzed previously published TCR beta repertoires from around 660 donors and added high-resolution HLA genotyping. Rather than drawing on any new phenotypic data, the later analysis identified candidate immune exposures from TCR beta sequences and the way those sequences occurred across donors. An earlier analysis of a few hundred of the donors applied high-throughput TCR beta sequencing to assess whether each TCR beta V gene segment acted as functional or pseudogenic. Alongside the repertoire data, information on donor age, sex, ethnicity and CMV serostatus was compiled. Genome-wide SNP genotypes for about 55% of the 666 donors were used in a later genetic analysis, which treated that subset as a discovery cohort. All discovery cohort repertoires had been generated on a single sequencing platform. Both class I and class II loci were covered by HLA typing, at four-digit resolution. Typing coverage varied by locus: roughly 620-640 donors for A, B, C, DRB1 and DQB1; roughly 520 for DQA1; 600 to 610 for DPA1; 400 to 480 for DPB1. Because of strong linkage in the cohort, roughly five DR-DQ haplotypes were treated as single units for association and clustering. On average, over 200,000 unique TCR beta nucleotide sequences were sequenced per donor among 398 genotyped donors of the cohort, with around 19% of those sequences being non-productive. Study-wide findings and limitations: According to the authors, the approach could potentially be generalized to other disease states and immunological phenotypes. In a later genetic analysis, fewer N-insertions in productive TCRs were reported among donors in an Asian-associated ancestry cluster than the approximately 710-donor mean. A later analysis reported that several top co-occurrence clusters appeared linked to parvovirus B19, influenza, CMV and Epstein-Barr virus. The 87-base-pair reads could not distinguish some IMGT-functional V segments, including TRBV6-2 and TRBV6-3, so those segments were excluded. V-gene and J-gene trimming of TCR beta chains was associated with a missense DCLRE1C variant in a later genetic analysis, and the association was replicated in an independent cohort. The classifier was reported to diagnose cytomegalovirus status with high specificity and sensitivity in both the original cohort and the validation cohort. Specific HLA alleles were associated with over 15,000 TCR beta sequences at a false discovery rate of 0.05 in a later analysis. Strong co-occurrence of HLA alleles, especially DR and DQ, made assigning TCR associations to individual alleles difficult. In a later analysis, TCR association rates were found to vary across HLA loci, with the most associated TCRs seen for DRB1 alleles and the fewest for HLA-C alleles. Presence/absence analyses assumed roughly uniform sequencing depth across donors, an assumption that may not hold. Because counts were too low, seventeen rarely observed V segments, including chromosome 9 orphons, were left out of the earlier analysis of some 640 of the donors. Most TCR sequences were observed very rarely across donors, whereas some public TCRs were present in many individuals. The sequencing pipeline was judged likely to have produced a cluster of highly shared sequence variants as a technical artifact. Broadly in line with IMGT annotations, most TCR beta V segments showed up in productive rearrangements about 87% or about 30% of the time in an earlier analysis of 450 to 600 of the donors. In this cohort, only TCR beta chains were sequenced, and detectable features were limited by the absence of alpha or paired-chain data. Correlated functional status among segregating V segments might be attributable to linkage disequilibrium, but an unknown experimental factor could not be ruled out. In a later analysis, most CMV-associated TCR beta chains were found to appear HLA-restricted, with HLA associations seemingly driven largely by CMV exposure. A further reported finding was that TCR beta sequences accurately predicted the HLA-A and HLA-B alleles for most subjects in the first cohort. Immune exposure information for the cohort was limited to CMV serostatus. In vitro tests confirmed that a few of the cytomegalovirus-associated TCR beta chains recognize cytomegalovirus antigens. In a later analysis, HLA-associated TCR beta chains were found to be more clonally expanded and to have lower generation probabilities than equally common non-associated chains. HLA typing was unavailable for some donors at each locus, so association tests used only the typed subset. A total of 150 or so TCR beta chains were listed by the study as associated with cytomegalovirus.

Receptor libraries were prepared by the immunoSEQ multiplex PCR assay. For the multiplex PCR, a mixture combining 60 forward primers for TCR Vbeta segments and 13 reverse primers for TCR Jbeta segments was used. Amplification of the CDR3 region of rearranged TCR beta genes was performed with a multiplex PCR assay on genomic DNA. The amplified TCR beta libraries were sequenced on the Illumina HiSeq System as 87-base-pair reads. Per the source publication's procedure: In a later analysis, around 80 million unique TCR beta chains were counted across the roughly 670 repertoires, and approximately 11 million of these chains were shared by at least two donors. Raw reads were error-corrected and collapsed into unique sequences by a nearest-neighbor algorithm in which closely related sequences were merged to remove PCR and sequencing errors. To assign V, D and J gene segments, CDR3 sequences were aligned to IMGT reference sequences. For a sequence to be retained, a match of at least six nucleotides was required to both a V gene segment and a J gene segment. A rearrangement counted as productive if the CDR3 had no stop codons and remained in frame with V and J, and every other rearrangement counted as non-productive. CDR3 was defined by IMGT convention, running from the second conserved V-encoded cysteine to the conserved J-encoded phenylalanine. In an earlier analysis of around 600 of the donors, sequences lacking an unambiguous match to a single V gene segment were excluded. An earlier analysis of 587 of the donors called V segments functional above 56.7% productive rearrangements and segregating when the between-donor standard deviation exceeded 5%. A statistical classification framework was built for diagnosing cytomegalovirus status from the catalog of TCR beta chain sequences. In a later analysis, TCR nucleotide sequences were compared against IMGT/GENE-DB human TR gene sequences so that V and J genes could be assigned. In a later analysis, CDR3 sequences and most-parsimonious VDJ recombination scenarios were assigned using the TCRdist pipeline. In a later analysis, every TCR beta chain was defined by the combination of its CDR3 amino acid sequence and its V-gene family, and reads without a unique V-gene family were dropped. As a way to deal with suspected cross-contamination and a sequencing artifact, a later analysis dropped over 550 nucleotide sequences that were highly shared and had low generation probability. In a later analysis, a clonal expansion index was calculated for each public chain from normalized within-repertoire ranks of inferred template counts. In a later analysis, generation probabilities were computed using a VDJ recombination model fitted to out-of-frame rearrangements, and the results were checked against IGoR. Hypergeometric tests were used in a later analysis to score TCR-TCR, TCR-HLA and TCR-CMV co-occurrence, with a repertoire-size bias correction applied to the TCR pairs. To estimate false discovery rates, a later analysis permuted the HLA or CMV assignments 20 times. A later analysis grouped co-occurring TCRs with DBSCAN, adding TCRdist sequence similarity when clustering within HLA-allele-positive subsets. For co-occurrence clustering, repertoires with fewer than 30,000 or more than 120,000 public chains were excluded, along with several repertoires with anomalous nucleotide sharing. The table was pulled from immuneACCESS by TCRdb, which kept in-frame rearrangements only. Such tables lose some clones; where checked, under half of the loss comes from unresolved V genes, and the rest has no known cause. V, J and clone size were drawn from that table, and D and trimming were deduced from the DNA. This sample comprises around 140,000 clones, approximately 80% of them detected only once. The ten top clones hold 1.5% to 2% of the sample.

In total, approximately 690 healthy bone marrow donors made up the cohort. At the time of sampling, every cohort member was nominally healthy, though immune exposures that went unrecorded were likely present. The donor tested CMV seronegative, placing the donor among the 350 to 400 seronegative members of the cohort. A peripheral blood sample was provided by each donor, and peripheral blood mononuclear cells were used for TCR beta sequencing. The Qiagen DNeasy Blood Extraction Kit was used to extract genomic DNA from the blood cell samples. About this clone itself: The target of this receptor is not known. Within one base of it there is no much larger clone, and no base qualities were kept.

For this chain, trimming is 4 bases at the V end and 2 bases at the J end, and the number of junction bases without a gene match is 11. The CDR3 runs 17 residues from the cysteine to the phenylalanine. The sequence is cut down to CDR3 DNA, 51 bases in frame from base 1. The germline V gene specifies SGHRS as CDR1 and YFSETQ as CDR2. This receptor was identified in a woman between 40 and 50 years old in good health and CMV-seronegative. The specimen sequenced was PBMCs. The rearranged segments are TRBV5-1 and TRBJ2-1; 8 central nucleotides agree with TRBD2. The sequence in DNA is TGCGCCAGCAGCCAGATCAGCGGGAGAACCACCTACAATGAGCAGTTCTTC. Its coded protein is CASSQISGRTTYNEQFF. Reference TRBV5-1 and TRBJ2-1 genes cover what lies past the CDR3, so the full variable domain is KAGVTQTPRYLIKTRGQQVTLSCSPISGHRSVSWYQQTPGQGLQFLFEYFSETQRNKGNFPGRFSGRQFSNSRSEMNVSTLELGDSALYLCASSQISGRTTYNEQFFGPGTRLTVL.